This T cell receptor beta chain was captured in a study of PD-L1 blockade in urothelial cancer. Overall study: T cells numbered a median of 141,255 in the blood samples.

Noted time point: pretreatment peripheral blood. Libraries were prepared by immunoSEQ multiplex PCR; TCRdb keeps only in-frame clonotypes and omits some of them. The sample contains 50,000 to 55,000 clones, around 83% of which appear only once. The receptor comes from a man in his 60s with urothelial cancer. The sample in question was PBMCs, obtained around atezolizumab (anti-PD-L1) treatment.

The CDR3 DNA sequence: TGTGCCAGCAGCATCTACCAGGGAAATGAGCAGTTCTTC. Its protein is CASSIYQGNEQFF. The V and J genes are TRBV7-2 and TRBJ2-1; D is perhaps TRBD1 (5 bases). Trimming left V 5 bases short and J 7 bases short, with 12 bases between. The CDR3 is made up of 13 amino acids. Germline assignment: CDR1 SGHTA and CDR2 FQGNSA.